This T cell receptor (beta chain) is from a study of vaccination and CD4 T cells after COVID-19. Study details: Nasal swab PCR detected SARS-CoV-2 in convalescent patients; 8 or 9 had mild disease, one severe. Overlapping SARS-CoV-2, HCoV-NL63, HCoV-OC43 and HCoV-229E spike peptides were used to stimulate cells.

The Oncomine TCR Beta short-read assay was applied to DNA of cultured CD4+ T cells. TCRdb processed the PCR reads anew with MiXCR; each CDR3 protein has one entry. The sample contains around 17,000 distinct CDR3 sequences, approximately 38% of which appear only once. Documented treatment: roughly nine-day PBMC culture with coronavirus spike peptide pools or control peptides (ViraFEST assay). This clonotype was seen more than once but under ten times. Its target is not known. The sequence was collected from a human donor who had recovered from COVID-19. The sequenced material came from CD4+ T cells from blood, cultured in vitro.

CDR3 DNA: TGTGCCAGCAGCCGAAGTGGATACGAGCAGTACTTC. It translates to CASSRSGYEQYF. This chain connects TRBV12-3 or TRBV12-4 to TRBJ2-7, with unresolved D. This CDR3 has 12 amino acids. V gave up 6 bases and J gave up 4 bases, with 10 bases separating them.